This entry features one T cell receptor (beta chain) sequence. The data were taken from a study of OX40 agonist ivuxolimab in advanced cancers. In the study overall: Hepatocellular carcinoma, melanoma, renal cell or head and neck cancer was diagnosed in the dose-escalation patients. Participants, 82.7% male, averaged about 59 years of age, ranging from roughly 23 to 90.

Generated by immunoSEQ multiplex PCR, the TCRdb table keeps only in-frame clones and is missing some. The sample lists 100,000 to 150,000 clones, about 90% occurring once. V gave up 5 bases and J gave up 1 base, with 9 bases separating them. Germline V gives CDR1 SGHTA, CDR2 FQGNSA. This CDR3 has 14 amino acids. The V call is TRBV7-2, the J call TRBJ2-4; D is undetermined. The sample in question was CD4+ or CD8+ T cells sorted from blood, obtained in a trial of the OX40 agonist ivuxolimab. This sequence originates from an adult with an advanced solid tumor such as melanoma, head and neck, liver or kidney cancer. CDR3 sequence reads: CASSPAFAKNIQYF. The CDR3 DNA reads TGTGCCAGCAGCCCGGCCTTCGCCAAAAACATTCAGTACTTC.